The rows below give T cell receptor beta chains drawn from one sample of a study of blood T cell repertoires in COVID-19. Here immunoSEQ multiplex PCR was the method, and the copy in TCRdb shows in-frame clones only, minus some. The top ten hold 8.2% of the sample, which has about 60,000 clones, roughly four fifths seen once. Sample: peripheral blood. These receptors all come from a woman older than 75 with acute or convalescent COVID-19. CDR3s include the opening cysteine and the closing phenylalanine or tryptophan. Not every row has a clone size; where given, it reads once, few, many or a size class.

v_call	j_call	clone_size	cdr3_aa
TRBV27	TRBJ1-6	-	CASSLRDRVASPLHF
TRBV29-1	TRBJ2-7	-	CSVLKLRGNAYEQYF
TRBV10-2	TRBJ2-7	-	CASRGRGREQYF
TRBV27	TRBJ1-1	-	CASSLFGRVSEAFF
TRBV5-1	TRBJ1-1	-	CASSLAREIGTEAFF
TRBV5-1	TRBJ2-7	-	CASGTAGDYEQYF
TRBV28	TRBJ1-1	-	CASSLRYTEAFF
TRBV21-1	TRBJ2-2	once	CASSKASSGVNTGELFF
TRBV19	TRBJ2-5	-	CASSPPPGRAQRETQYF
TRBV2	TRBJ2-3	-	CASSEVGGRTSTDTQYF
TRBV5-5	TRBJ2-1	many	CASSSEWGPNNEQFF
TRBV5-6	TRBJ2-1	-	CASSSGGGSYNEQFF
TRBV4-1	TRBJ2-2	-	CASSQGTSGGLYTGELFF
TRBV19	TRBJ2-1	few	CASSMSSWQVNEQFF
TRBV6-5	TRBJ2-7	-	CASRRDRAPYEQYF
TRBV7-2	TRBJ1-5	-	CASSPRQGGNQPQHF
TRBV29-1	TRBJ2-7	-	CSVSLQGNQEQYF
TRBV15	TRBJ2-1	few	CATSRDWPEQFF
TRBV28	TRBJ1-1	-	CASSGPGNTEAFF
TRBV5-1	TRBJ2-5	-	CASSLSIQQETQYF
TRBV29-1	TRBJ2-1	-	CSVELGAIYNEQFF
TRBV6-2/TRBV6-3	TRBJ2-1	few	CASSPRGLAGGNEQFF
TRBV29-1	TRBJ2-3	-	CSVRTSGGFTDTQYF
TRBV5-1	TRBJ2-1	-	CASSLAGGRGYNEQFF
TRBV20-1	TRBJ2-6	-	CSASTLLRGANVLTF
TRBV18	TRBJ2-1	-	CASSPGGGSTYNEQFF
TRBV28	TRBJ1-5	-	CASSTTETGLGNQPQHF
TRBV7-9	TRBJ1-1	-	CASSLAATEAFF
TRBV5-1	TRBJ2-5	-	CASRGGLAAFQETQYF